This T cell receptor (beta chain) derives from a study of T cell changes during pregnancy in multiple sclerosis. This CDR3 is 16 amino acids long. Trimming removed 5 bases from V and 2 bases from J; junction bases left unmatched: 10. Germline CDR1 and CDR2: MGHRA and YSYEKL. Only in-frame clones appear in the TCRdb table, and some are missing; sequencing was by immunoSEQ multiplex PCR. The table has fewer than 140,000 clones, 91% seen once. The source of this sequence is a female donor with multiple sclerosis, enrolled in a pregnancy study. The chain uses TRBV4-1 and TRBJ2-7; 9 positions agree with TRBD2. Sequencing used peripheral blood, obtained before pregnancy. CDR3 in DNA: TGCGCCAGCAGCTCCGGATGGACTAGCGCGGCCTACGAGCAGTACTTC. It is translated as CASSSGWTSAAYEQYF.